This T cell receptor (beta chain) was found in a study of blood T cell repertoires in COVID-19. Study at large: The cDNA or gDNA used as material had been derived from T cells, B-cell-depleted T cells, or PBMCs.

Original methodology: Estimation of nucleated cell counts was performed using reference gene primer amplification. Clones were sequenced by immunoSEQ multiplex PCR, and TCRdb holds only the in-frame ones, with some missing. That table furnishes V, J and clone size, whereas the DNA furnished D and trimming. The table includes over 250,000 clones, about 89% detected once. The TCR comes from a man between 40 and 49 years old who had recovered from COVID-19. Sequenced material: peripheral blood.

CDR3 loop: CASSGLGNTGELFF. CDR3 nucleotide sequence: TGTGCCAGCAGTGGGCTTGGGAACACCGGGGAGCTGTTTTTT. This chain links TRBV6-4 with TRBJ2-2, with no clear D. This CDR3 comprises 14 residues. The germline V gene has CDR1 MRHNA and CDR2 SNTAGT. Trimming cost V 4 bases and J 1 base, with 7 bases left between them.